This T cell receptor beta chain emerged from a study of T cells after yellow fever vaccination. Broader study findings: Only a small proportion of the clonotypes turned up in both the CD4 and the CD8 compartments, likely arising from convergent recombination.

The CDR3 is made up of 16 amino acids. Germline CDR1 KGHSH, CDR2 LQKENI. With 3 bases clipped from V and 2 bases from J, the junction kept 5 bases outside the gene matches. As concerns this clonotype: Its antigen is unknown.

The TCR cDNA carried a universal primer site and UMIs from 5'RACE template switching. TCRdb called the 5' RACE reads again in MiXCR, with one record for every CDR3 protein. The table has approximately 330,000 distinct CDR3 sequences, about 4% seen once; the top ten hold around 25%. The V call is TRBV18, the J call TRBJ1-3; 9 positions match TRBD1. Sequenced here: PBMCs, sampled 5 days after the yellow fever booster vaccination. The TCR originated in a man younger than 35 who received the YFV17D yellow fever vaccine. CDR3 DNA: TGTGCCAGCTCACCCTCCAGACAGGGGGCTGGAAACACCATATATTTT. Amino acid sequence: CASSPSRQGAGNTIYF.